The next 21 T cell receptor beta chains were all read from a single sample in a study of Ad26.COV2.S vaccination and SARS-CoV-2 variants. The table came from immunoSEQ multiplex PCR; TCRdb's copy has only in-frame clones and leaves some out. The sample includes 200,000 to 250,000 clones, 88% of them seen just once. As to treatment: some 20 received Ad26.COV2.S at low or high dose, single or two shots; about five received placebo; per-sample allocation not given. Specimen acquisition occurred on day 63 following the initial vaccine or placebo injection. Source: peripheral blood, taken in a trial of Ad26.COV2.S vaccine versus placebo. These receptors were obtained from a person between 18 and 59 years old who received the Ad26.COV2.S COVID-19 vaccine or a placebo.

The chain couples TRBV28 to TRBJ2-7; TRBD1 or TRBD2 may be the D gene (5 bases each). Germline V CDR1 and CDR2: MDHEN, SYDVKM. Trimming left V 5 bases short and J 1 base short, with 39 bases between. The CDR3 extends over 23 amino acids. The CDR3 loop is CASSPSRSRAPALGQGASYEQYF. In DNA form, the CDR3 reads TGTGCCAGCAGTCCCTCTCGGTCGCGCGCCCCGGCGCTTGGCCAGGGAGCATCCTACGAGCAGTACTTC.

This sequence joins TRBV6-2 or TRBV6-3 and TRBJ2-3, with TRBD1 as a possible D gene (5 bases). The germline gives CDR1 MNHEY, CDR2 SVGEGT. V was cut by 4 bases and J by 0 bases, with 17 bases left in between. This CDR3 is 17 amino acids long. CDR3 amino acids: CASSSAVGPPSTDTQYF. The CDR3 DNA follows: TGTGCCAGCAGTTCCGCCGTGGGGCCTCCGAGCACAGATACGCAGTATTTT.

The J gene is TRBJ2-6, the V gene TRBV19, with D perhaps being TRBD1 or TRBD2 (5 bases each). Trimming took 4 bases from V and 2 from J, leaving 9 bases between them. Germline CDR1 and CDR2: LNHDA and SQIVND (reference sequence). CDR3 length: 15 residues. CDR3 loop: CASSTVGAGANVLTF. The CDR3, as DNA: TGTGCCAGTAGTACCGTGGGGGCTGGGGCCAACGTCCTGACTTTC.

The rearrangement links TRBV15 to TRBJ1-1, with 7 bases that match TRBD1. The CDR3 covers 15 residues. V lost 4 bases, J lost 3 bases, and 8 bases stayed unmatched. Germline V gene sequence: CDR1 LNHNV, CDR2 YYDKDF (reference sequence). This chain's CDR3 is CATSTPTGPYTEAFF. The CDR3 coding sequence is TGTGCCACCAGCACCCCGACAGGGCCTTACACTGAAGCTTTCTTT. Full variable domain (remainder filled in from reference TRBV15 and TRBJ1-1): DAMVIQNPRYQVTQFGKPVTLSCSQTLNHNVMYWYQQKSSQAPKLLFHYYDKDFNNEADTPDNFQSRRPNTSFCFLDIRSPGLGDTAMYLCATSTPTGPYTEAFFGQGTRLTVV.

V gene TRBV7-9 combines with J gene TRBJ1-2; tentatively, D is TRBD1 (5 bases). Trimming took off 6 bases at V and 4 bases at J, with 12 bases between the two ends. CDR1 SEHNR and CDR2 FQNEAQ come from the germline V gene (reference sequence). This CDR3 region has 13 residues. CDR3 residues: CASSPGFGYGYTF. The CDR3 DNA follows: TGTGCCAGCAGTCCAGGGTTTGGCTATGGCTACACCTTC.

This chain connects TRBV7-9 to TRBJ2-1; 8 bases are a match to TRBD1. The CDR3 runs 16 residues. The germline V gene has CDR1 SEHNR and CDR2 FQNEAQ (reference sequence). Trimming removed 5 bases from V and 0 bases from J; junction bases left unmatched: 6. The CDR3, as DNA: TGTGCCAGCAGCCCGACAGGGGCCGGCTCCTACAATGAGCAGTTCTTC. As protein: CASSPTGAGSYNEQFF. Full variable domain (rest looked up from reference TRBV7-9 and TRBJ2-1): DTGVSQNPRHKITKRGQNVTFRCDPISEHNRLYWYRQTLGQGPEFLTYFQNEAQLEKSRLLSDRFSAERPKGSFSTLEIQRTEQGDSAMYLCASSPTGAGSYNEQFFGPGTRLTVL.

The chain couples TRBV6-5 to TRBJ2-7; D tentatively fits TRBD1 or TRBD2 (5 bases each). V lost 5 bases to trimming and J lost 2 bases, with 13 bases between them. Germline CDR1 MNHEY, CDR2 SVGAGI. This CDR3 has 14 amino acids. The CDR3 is CASSLRDGPYEQYF. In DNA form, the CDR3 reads TGTGCCAGCAGTCTCCGGGACGGGCCCTACGAGCAGTACTTC.

CDR3 amino acids: CASGTDSSGNTIYF. Here the CDR3 DNA reads TGTGCCAGCGGGACCGATAGCTCTGGAAACACCATATATTTT. The J gene is TRBJ1-3, the V gene TRBV7-9, with D tentatively TRBD1 (5 bases). In germline, CDR1 is SEHNR, CDR2 FQNEAQ (reference sequence). V dropped 8 bases and J dropped 0 bases, with 11 bases sitting between them. CDR3 size: 14 residues.

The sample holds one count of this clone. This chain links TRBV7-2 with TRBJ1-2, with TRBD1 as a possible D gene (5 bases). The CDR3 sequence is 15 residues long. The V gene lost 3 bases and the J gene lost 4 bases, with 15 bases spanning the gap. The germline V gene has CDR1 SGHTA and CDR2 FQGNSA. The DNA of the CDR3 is TGTGCCAGCAGCTTGGCCGGGACCGGACTCTATGGCTACACCTTC. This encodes CASSLAGTGLYGYTF.

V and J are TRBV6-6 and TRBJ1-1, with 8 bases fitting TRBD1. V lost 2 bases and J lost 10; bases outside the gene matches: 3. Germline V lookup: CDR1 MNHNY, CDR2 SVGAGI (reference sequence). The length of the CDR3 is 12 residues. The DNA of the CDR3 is TGTGCCAGCAGTTACGGACAGGGTGGAGCTTTCTTT. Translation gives CASSYGQGGAFF.

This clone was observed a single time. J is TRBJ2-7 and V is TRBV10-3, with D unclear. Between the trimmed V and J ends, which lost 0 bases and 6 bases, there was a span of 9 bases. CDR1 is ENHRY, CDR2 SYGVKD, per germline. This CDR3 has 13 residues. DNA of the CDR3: TGTGCCATCAGTGAGTCAGGGCCATCCGAGCAGTACTTC. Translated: CAISESGPSEQYF.

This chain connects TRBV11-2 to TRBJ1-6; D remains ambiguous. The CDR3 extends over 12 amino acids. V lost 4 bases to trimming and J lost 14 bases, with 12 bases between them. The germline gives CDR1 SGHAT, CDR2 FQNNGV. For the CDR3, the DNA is TGTGCCAGCAGCTCCCGGCCGGGCGCCCTCCACTTT. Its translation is CASSSRPGALHF.

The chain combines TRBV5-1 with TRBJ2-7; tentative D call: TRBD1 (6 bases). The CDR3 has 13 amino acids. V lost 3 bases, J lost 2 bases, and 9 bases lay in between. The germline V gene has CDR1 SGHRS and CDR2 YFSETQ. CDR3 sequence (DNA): TGCGCCAGCAGCTCCGGACAGACCTACGAGCAGTACTTC. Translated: CASSSGQTYEQYF.

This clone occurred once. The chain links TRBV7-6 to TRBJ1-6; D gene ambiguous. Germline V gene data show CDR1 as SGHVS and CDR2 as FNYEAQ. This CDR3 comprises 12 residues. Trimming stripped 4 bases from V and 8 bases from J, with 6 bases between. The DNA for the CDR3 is TGTGCCAGCAGCTCTTACTATTCACCCCTCCACTTT. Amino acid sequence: CASSSYYSPLHF.

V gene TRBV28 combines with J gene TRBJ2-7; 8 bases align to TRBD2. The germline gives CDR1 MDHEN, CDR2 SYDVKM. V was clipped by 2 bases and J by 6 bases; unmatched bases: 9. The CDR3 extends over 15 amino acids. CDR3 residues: CASSLQTGGGAEQYF. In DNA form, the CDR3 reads TGTGCCAGCAGTTTACAAACCGGGGGGGGCGCCGAGCAGTACTTC.

The CDR3 DNA reads TGTGCCAGCAGCCAAGACCCGGGGCGGGGGACTGAGAAAGAGACCCAGTACTTC. It yields the protein CASSQDPGRGTEKETQYF. The chain has TRBV3-1 (or the pseudogene TRBV3-2) and TRBJ2-5; 7 nucleotides match TRBD2. Germline V gene sequence: CDR1 LGHDT, CDR2 YNNKEL (reference sequence). The CDR3 totals 18 residues. Unmatched junction bases numbered 13, after V lost 0 bases and J lost 3 bases.

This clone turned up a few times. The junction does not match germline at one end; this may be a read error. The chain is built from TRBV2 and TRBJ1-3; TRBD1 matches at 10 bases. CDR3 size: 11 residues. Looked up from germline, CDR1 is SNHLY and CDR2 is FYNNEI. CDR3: CASRGQGPSLF. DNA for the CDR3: TGTGCCAGCAGGGGACAGGGGCCTTCGCTATTT.

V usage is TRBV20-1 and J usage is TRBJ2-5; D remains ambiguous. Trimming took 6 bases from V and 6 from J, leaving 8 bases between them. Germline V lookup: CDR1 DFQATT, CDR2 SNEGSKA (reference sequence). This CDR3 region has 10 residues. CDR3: CSATFQTQYF. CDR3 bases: TGCAGTGCCACCTTCCAGACCCAGTACTTC.

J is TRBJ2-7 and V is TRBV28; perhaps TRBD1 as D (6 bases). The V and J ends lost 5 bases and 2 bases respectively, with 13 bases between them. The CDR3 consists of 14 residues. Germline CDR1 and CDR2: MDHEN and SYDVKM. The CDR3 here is CASSRRGGAYEQYF. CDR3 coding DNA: TGTGCCAGCAGTCGGCGAGGGGGTGCCTACGAGCAGTACTTC.

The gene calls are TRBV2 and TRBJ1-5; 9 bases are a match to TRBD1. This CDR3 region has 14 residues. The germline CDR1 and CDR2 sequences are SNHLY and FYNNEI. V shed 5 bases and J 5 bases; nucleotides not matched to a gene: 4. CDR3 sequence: CASSNGQGYQPQHF. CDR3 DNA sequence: TGTGCCAGCAGTAACGGACAGGGGTATCAGCCCCAGCATTTT.

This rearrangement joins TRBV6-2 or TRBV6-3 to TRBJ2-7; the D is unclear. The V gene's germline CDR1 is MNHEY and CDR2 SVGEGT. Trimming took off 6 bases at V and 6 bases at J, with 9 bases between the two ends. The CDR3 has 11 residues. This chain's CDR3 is CASSRRSEQYF. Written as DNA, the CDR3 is TGTGCCAGCAGCCGCCGATCCGAGCAGTACTTC.